These T cell receptor beta chains were read from a single sample in a study of PD-1 blockade in classical Hodgkin lymphoma. Some clones are missing from TCRdb's copy, which holds only in-frame ones; the method was immunoSEQ multiplex PCR. This sample has approximately 110,000 clones, with 89% found just once. This specimen consisted of peripheral blood mononuclear cells (PBMCs), obtained before the fourth cycle of nivolumab. These receptors originate from a human donor with classical Hodgkin lymphoma. Each CDR3 is given with its conserved first and last residue. The D gene is left open where the match is weak.

j_call,d_call,v_call,cdr3_aa
TRBJ2-4,NA,TRBV10-3,CATAELAKNIQYF
TRBJ2-1,TRBD1,TRBV6-5,CASSYFQGQGYNEQFF
TRBJ1-1,TRBD1,TRBV18,CASSPPRTGQSSEAFF
TRBJ2-7,TRBD1,TRBV27,CASSPGQGASYEQYF
TRBJ2-7,TRBD2,TRBV27,CASSLWGTSIKTYEQYF
TRBJ2-7,NA,TRBV5-8,CASSLYEQYF
TRBJ1-5,NA,TRBV21-1,CASSKEYKRLKPQHF
TRBJ1-4,NA,TRBV10-2,CASSEGRRTTGEKLFF
TRBJ1-2,NA,TRBV6-5,CASSEIAGTGSGYTF
TRBJ2-1,TRBD2,TRBV7-6,CASSLSRLAGRSRSYNEQFF
TRBJ2-2,TRBD1,TRBV7-9,CASSPSTGYTGELFF
TRBJ2-1,NA,TRBV11-3,CASSHPRRANEQFF
TRBJ2-5,NA,TRBV6-6,CASTPRAGLVGGTQYF
TRBJ2-1,NA,TRBV6-6,CASSYSAGPRGDEQFF
TRBJ2-5,TRBD2,TRBV9,CASSVGTSGLKQQETQYF
TRBJ2-7,NA,TRBV10-1,CASSDGLSWEQYF
TRBJ1-1,NA,TRBV6-6,CASKFLEAFF
TRBJ2-5,NA,TRBV4-3,CASSQAEGETQYF
TRBJ1-2,TRBD1,TRBV2,CASIRDRSNGYTF
TRBJ1-2,TRBD1,TRBV7-8,CASSLADRGAYGYTF
TRBJ2-1,NA,TRBV9,CASSVGDPHNEQFF
TRBJ2-1,NA,TRBV9,CASSVAQGEQFF
TRBJ2-1,NA,TRBV2,CASSASARSSYNEQFF
TRBJ2-1,NA,TRBV30,CAWSSSTYGEQFF
TRBJ1-2,TRBD1,TRBV14,CASSFETGGYGYTF
TRBJ1-4,TRBD1,TRBV4-1,CASSPRDSHGGGLFF
TRBJ2-5,NA,TRBV7-9,CASSFRLGQETQYF
TRBJ2-3,TRBD1,TRBV27,CASSPRTGGLTDTQYF
TRBJ2-3,NA,TRBV29-1,CSVFSHPSTDTQYF
TRBJ2-1,TRBD2,TRBV4-3,CASSQVGPSGGVSEQFF
TRBJ2-5,NA,TRBV19,CASSLGRQETQYF
TRBJ1-2,NA,TRBV27,CASSLKTGWYYGYTF
TRBJ2-1,TRBD1,TRBV7-9,CASSFGDRGHGEQFF
TRBJ2-7,NA,TRBV6-5,CASSYGSEQYF
TRBJ2-5,NA,TRBV29-1,CSVEVFGSQETQYF
TRBJ1-4,NA,TRBV5-4,CASSPECGQARPLTNEKLFF
TRBJ1-2,TRBD1,TRBV28,CASSYGQGAGYTF
TRBJ2-5,NA,TRBV6-5,CASSYSSWGPGETQYF
TRBJ2-2,NA,TRBV11-2,CASSLDPYLTGELFF
TRBJ2-3,TRBD2,TRBV5-6,CASSLLAGGPLARDTQYF
TRBJ2-7,NA,TRBV5-4,CASSLPGTPTYEQYF
TRBJ2-7,TRBD2,TRBV10-1,CASSESNGRDNYEQYF
TRBJ1-4,NA,TRBV28,CASSLSRATNEKLFF
TRBJ2-1,NA,TRBV6-5,CASSRLEAPFF
TRBJ2-1,TRBD2,TRBV2,CASRGLAGANEQFF
TRBJ2-5,NA,TRBV5-4,CASSLETIGETQYF
TRBJ2-1,NA,TRBV25-1,CASSESGEQFF
TRBJ1-1,NA,TRBV30,CACGRGEGTEAFF
TRBJ2-1,TRBD2,TRBV7-9,CASSYIAGVTYNEQFF
TRBJ2-7,NA,TRBV21-1,CASSKQSGTGPFPHEQYF
TRBJ2-5,NA,TRBV4-3,CASSQVFKGQETQYF
TRBJ1-4,NA,TRBV6-1,CASSEQPGGRNEKLFF
TRBJ2-2,NA,TRBV6-5,CASSYGGPANTGELFF
TRBJ2-4,NA,TRBV7-2,CASSTGTGENIQYF
TRBJ1-2,TRBD1,TRBV27,CASRVYDRGNYGYTF
TRBJ2-2,NA,TRBV6-6,CASSYPPGGRTGELFF